This T cell receptor (beta chain) originates from a study of CD8 T cells in Susac syndrome. FACS was used to enrich TEMRA cells, whereas the CD8+ and CD4+ T cells were obtained by negative isolation. The V end lost 2 bases, the J end lost 7 bases, and 6 bases lay between the germline ends. This CDR3 spans 12 amino acids. Germline V gives CDR1 MNHNS, CDR2 SASEGT. About 0.5 to 1 ug RNA was reverse transcribed with random hexamers. TCRdb reprocessed the immunoSEQ multiplex PCR reads via MiXCR and lists one record per CDR3 protein. The sample includes roughly 200,000 distinct CDR3 sequences, approximately 95% seen only once; the top ten take approximately 0.1%.

The sequence was obtained from a human donor in good health. Sequenced input: CD4+ T cells from PBMCs. V is TRBV6-1 and J is TRBJ2-1; D is possibly TRBD1 (6 bases). CDR3 coding DNA: TGTGCCAGCAGTGAAAGGGGGAATGAGCAGTTCTTC. This translates into CASSERGNEQFF.